This record covers a single T cell receptor beta chain. V was cut by 2 bases and J by 2 bases, with 4 bases left in between. The CDR3 length is 13 residues. Germline-derived CDR1 and CDR2 are SQVTM and ANQGSEA. Single viable CD3+CD4+CD8-CD45RO+ cells were sorted as the memory CD4+ T cells. After thawing, CD4+ T cells were positively selected. Measured with immunoSEQ multiplex PCR; TCRdb has only the in-frame clones, and not every one. The data contain roughly 67,000 clones, about 70% of them singletons. This sample is part of a study of memory CD4+ T cells and cytomegalovirus serostatus. Study summary: Healthy Belgian adult donors included about nine CMV-positive and 24 CMV-negative people.

Sequencing was performed on memory CD4+ T cells from blood. V gene TRBV29-1 combines with J gene TRBJ2-6; D not certain. This sequence originates from an adult in good health and CMV-seropositive. The CDR3 loop is CSVERAGANVLTF. The CDR3, as DNA: TGCAGCGTTGAAAGGGCTGGGGCCAACGTCCTGACTTTC.